The present TCR beta chain was sequenced within a study of blood T cell repertoires in COVID-19. Per germline, CDR1 MNHEY and CDR2 SMNVEV (reference sequence). Trimming shortened V by 5 bases and J by 6 bases, and 23 bases separated the two germline ends. CDR3 length: 16 residues. The repertoire was sequenced with immunoSEQ multiplex PCR; TCRdb's copy has only in-frame clones and lacks some. The table includes over 85,000 clones, about 87% detected once. Sequencing was done on a sample of peripheral blood. This chain links TRBV27 with TRBJ2-7; D gene uncertain. This receptor was taken from a human donor in a cohort sampled during active COVID-19. The CDR3 DNA is TGTGCCAGCAGTCCCCGGTTCCCCTCTTTGGTCTCCGAGCAGTACTTC. Its translation: CASSPRFPSLVSEQYF.